The rows below give T cell receptor beta chains drawn from one sample of a study of PD-1 and CTLA-4 blockade in melanoma. TCRdb's table, derived via immunoSEQ multiplex PCR, lists solely in-frame clones and lacks some. The sample consists of about 32,000 clones, around 89% of them appearing once. The sequencing used CD8+ T cells from peripheral blood, collected from a patient given anti-PD-1 treatment. All receptors come from a human donor with melanoma. CDR3s include the opening cysteine and the closing phenylalanine or tryptophan.

j_call v_call cdr3_aa
TRBJ2-3 TRBV9 CASSGNGTSGFRARDTQYF
TRBJ2-7 TRBV7-2 CASSLTSGAYEQYF
TRBJ2-7 TRBV30 CAWSEGASLSYEQYF
TRBJ2-1 TRBV6-5 CASSQGEQFF
TRBJ2-1 TRBV4-2 CASSQGREIGEQFF
TRBJ2-3 TRBV4-3 CASSPEGRGGAGETDTQYF
TRBJ1-2 TRBV27 CASSYLGGRGAFYGYTF
TRBJ1-3 TRBV28 CASSDPGTAGNTIYF
TRBJ2-1 TRBV19 CASSMSLAVYNEQFF
TRBJ2-5 TRBV6-5 CASLPQGNQETQYF
TRBJ2-3 TRBV19 CASSIIGDTQYF
TRBJ1-3 TRBV6-1 CASSENGDFGNTIYF
TRBJ1-1 TRBV24-1 CATKGRWGTEAFF
TRBJ1-1 TRBV7-2 CASSLGGPSFAFF
TRBJ1-1 TRBV4-1 CASSLRTGGTEAFF
TRBJ2-1 TRBV9 CASSPWDRAQFF
TRBJ1-1 TRBV9 CASSVGGANTEAFF
TRBJ2-1 TRBV6-5 CASSFVEGVANEQFF
TRBJ1-1 TRBV6-5 CASTLHRGNTEAFF
TRBJ1-6 TRBV6-1 CASSDPPGIVAPLHF
TRBJ1-5 TRBV4-1 CASSQTDSSNQPQHF
TRBJ2-7 TRBV9 CASSPPSPYEQYF
TRBJ1-5 TRBV2 CASRVLNQPQHF
TRBJ2-5 TRBV7-8 CASSIHRDFKETQYF